This T cell receptor (beta chain) was identified in a study of T-cell memory formation after mild COVID-19. The study's findings and limits: Some clones that responded were present in memory (sampled pre-infection), which suggests cross-reactive memory joined.

As concerns this clonotype: Its antigen is not identified.

TCRdb recomputed calls from the 5' RACE reads with MiXCR, one row per CDR3 protein. The sample has about 470,000 distinct CDR3 sequences, 20% to 30% seen once. Between the trimmed V and J ends, which lost 0 bases and 4 bases, there was a span of 12 bases. Germline loops: CDR1 GTSNPN, CDR2 SVGIG (reference sequence). This CDR3 is 14 amino acids long. The rearrangement links TRBV30 to TRBJ1-2; no clear D. This clonotype originated in an adult woman who had mild COVID-19 (a few samples of this study predate the infection). Cell type and time point are not known. The sample comprised PBMCs or a T cell subset sorted from them (not recorded which). Here the CDR3 reads CAWSVAGMGYGYTF. Here the CDR3 DNA reads TGTGCCTGGAGTGTGGCCGGGATGGGCTATGGCTACACCTTC.